Following are 18 T cell receptor beta chains from one sample sequenced in a study of blood T cell repertoires in COVID-19. Here immunoSEQ multiplex PCR was the method, and the copy in TCRdb shows in-frame clones only, minus some. The sample lists roughly 200,000 clones; 60% to 85% were seen once. Material for sequencing was peripheral blood. Receptor source: a woman in her forties or fifties with active or convalescent COVID-19.

This sequence joins TRBV28 and TRBJ2-7; 8 positions agree with TRBD2. Germline CDR1 reads MDHEN; CDR2 reads SYDVKM. V shed 7 bases and J 2 bases; nucleotides not matched to a gene: 7. This CDR3 comprises 14 residues. CDR3: CASTGGLRTYEQYF. CDR3 bases: TGTGCCAGCACGGGGGGGCTGAGAACCTACGAGCAGTACTTC.

V gene TRBV19 combines with J gene TRBJ1-4; 9 bases line up with TRBD1. The CDR3 covers 16 residues. Looked up from germline, CDR1 is LNHDA and CDR2 is SQIVND (reference sequence). Trimming at V came to 4 bases and at J to 6 bases, leaving 9 bases not matched to a gene. This CDR3 is CASSTLSGTGYEKLFF. DNA of the CDR3: TGTGCCAGTAGTACTTTATCCGGGACAGGGTATGAAAAACTGTTTTTT.

V and J are TRBV6-6 and TRBJ1-1; D gene ambiguous. CDR1 and CDR2 (germline): MNHNY, SVGAGI (reference sequence). V lost 6 bases to trimming and J lost 1 base, with 9 bases between them. The CDR3 spans 13 residues. Here the CDR3 reads CASRQTENTEAFF. Written as DNA, the CDR3 is TGTGCCAGCAGACAAACAGAGAACACTGAAGCTTTCTTT.

This chain links TRBV18 with TRBJ1-1, with 8 bases that match TRBD1. V shed 3 bases, J shed 11 bases, and the junction held 8 bases outside the gene matches. Per germline, CDR1 KGHSH and CDR2 LQKENI. The CDR3 totals 13 residues. The CDR3 nucleotides read TGTGCCAGCTCACCCGCAGGGGGCGCAATGGCTTTCTTT. This sequence encodes CASSPAGGAMAFF.

J is TRBJ1-1 and V is TRBV3-1 (or the pseudogene TRBV3-2); TRBD1 might be the D (5 bases). The germline V and J ends were trimmed by 2 bases and 4 bases, with 11 bases remaining between them. Per the germline V gene, CDR1 is LGHDT and CDR2 is YNNKEL (reference sequence). The CDR3 is made up of 14 amino acids. The chain's CDR3 is CASSQQSGGTEAFF. The CDR3 nucleotides read TGTGCCAGCAGCCAACAAAGCGGGGGCACTGAAGCTTTCTTT.

The chain employs TRBV5-1 and TRBJ2-7, with TRBD2 as a possible D gene (6 bases). V lost 6 bases, J lost 0 bases, and 13 bases lay in between. Per germline, CDR1 SGHRS and CDR2 YFSETQ. The CDR3 totals 14 residues. The CDR3 loop is CASTSWDSSYEQYF. The CDR3 region has the DNA TGCGCCAGCACATCTTGGGACTCCTCCTACGAGCAGTACTTC.

This chain connects TRBV15 to TRBJ2-3, with D maybe TRBD2 (5 bases). Germline CDR1 LNHNV, CDR2 YYDKDF (reference sequence). The CDR3 totals 14 residues. Deletions cut 0 bases from V and 6 bases from J, with 10 bases between. CDR3 bases: TGTGCCACCAGCAGAGATAGATCGGGGGATACGCAGTATTTT. Its protein product is CATSRDRSGDTQYF.

This clone was observed a handful of times. The chain links TRBV7-9 to TRBJ1-2; no reliable D call. Deletions cut 0 bases from V and 4 bases from J, with 18 bases between. The CDR3 is 17 residues long. CDR1 is SEHNR, CDR2 FQNEAQ, per germline (reference sequence). CDR3 sequence: CASSLAETEGLAYGYTF. The DNA of the CDR3 is TGTGCCAGCAGCTTAGCCGAGACGGAGGGTTTGGCCTATGGCTACACCTTC.

The V call is TRBV5-4, the J call TRBJ1-4; tentatively, D is TRBD1 (6 bases). CDR1 is SGHNT, CDR2 YYREEE, per germline (reference sequence). This CDR3 has 14 residues. Trimming took off 4 bases at V and 3 bases at J, with 10 bases between the two ends. Here the CDR3 DNA reads TGTGCCAGCAGCATACAGGGCCCTAATGAAAAACTGTTTTTT. Amino acids: CASSIQGPNEKLFF.

The rearrangement uses TRBV5-6 and TRBJ2-3, with D maybe TRBD1 (6 bases). Trimming took off 0 bases at V and 4 bases at J, with 12 bases between the two ends. The CDR3 sequence is 15 residues long. The germline V gene encodes CDR1 SGHDT and CDR2 YYEEEE. This CDR3 reads CASSLGGLGADTQYF. The CDR3 bases are TGTGCCAGCAGCTTGGGGGGGCTAGGAGCAGATACGCAGTATTTT.

The rearrangement uses TRBV11-2 and TRBJ2-5; 8 positions match TRBD2. V lost 2 bases to trimming and J lost 3 bases; unmatched junction nucleotides: 5. CDR1 and CDR2 (germline): SGHAT, FQNNGV. The CDR3 has 15 amino acids. CDR3 nucleotide sequence: TGTGCCAGCAGCTTAACGGCGGGAGGTGAAGAGACCCAGTACTTC. This encodes CASSLTAGGEETQYF.

The gene calls are TRBV4-1 and TRBJ1-6, with D perhaps matching TRBD1 (6 bases). V was clipped by 0 bases and J by 3 bases, with 15 bases between them. CDR3 length: 18 residues. Germline assignment: CDR1 MGHRA and CDR2 YSYEKL. CDR3 sequence reads: CASSQDPDSLRYNSPLHF. The CDR3 bases are TGCGCCAGCAGCCAAGACCCGGACAGCCTCCGCTATAATTCACCCCTCCACTTT.

This sequence joins TRBV5-5 and TRBJ2-7; 9 nucleotides line up with TRBD1. J was trimmed by 3 bases and V by 0 bases; bases with no gene match: 4. This CDR3 has 15 residues. Per the germline V gene, CDR1 is SGHKS and CDR2 is YYEKEE (reference sequence). Here the CDR3 reads CASSLGQGVHYEQYF. The CDR3 DNA reads as TGTGCCAGCAGCTTGGGACAGGGGGTGCACTACGAGCAGTACTTC.

This clone came up a few times. J is TRBJ1-1 and V is TRBV19, with TRBD1 as a possible D gene (6 bases). Between the trimmed V and J ends, which lost 2 bases and 11 bases, there was a span of 24 bases. Germline lookup yields CDR1 LNHDA and CDR2 SQIVND (reference sequence). This CDR3 has 16 amino acids. DNA of the CDR3: TGTGCCAGTAGTATAAGGATCCCTGGACAGCCCGGGGGGGCTTTCTTT. The encoded protein is CASSIRIPGQPGGAFF.

The chain combines TRBV6-1 with TRBJ1-2, with 8 bases fitting TRBD1. Germline loops: CDR1 MNHNS, CDR2 SASEGT. The CDR3 sequence is 14 residues long. The V segment lost 2 bases and the J segment 4 bases; nucleotides outside the gene matches: 3. This CDR3 is CASSEWDRFYGYTF. CDR3 in DNA: TGTGCCAGCAGTGAATGGGACAGGTTCTATGGCTACACCTTC.

The rearrangement uses TRBV3-1 (or the pseudogene TRBV3-2) and TRBJ2-3; TRBD2 aligns across 13 bases. Germline CDR1 is LGHDT and CDR2 is YNNKEL (reference sequence). The trim removed 0 bases at V and 2 bases at J, leaving 11 bases unmatched. The CDR3 extends over 20 amino acids. As DNA, the CDR3 is TGTGCCAGCAGCCAAGATTGTGGCCGACTAGCGGGAGGCCTCACAGATACGCAGTATTTT. It translates to CASSQDCGRLAGGLTDTQYF.

The V and J genes are TRBV18 and TRBJ1-4; a possible D gene is TRBD1 (6 bases). The CDR3 contains 18 residues. Trimming removed 4 bases at V and 0 bases at J, with 18 bases between. Germline CDR1 KGHSH, CDR2 LQKENI. CDR3 in amino acids: CASSRRAGTFATNEKLFF. Here the CDR3 DNA reads TGTGCCAGCTCACGACGGGCCGGGACATTTGCAACTAATGAAAAACTGTTTTTT.

V is TRBV4-2 and J is TRBJ2-6; 8 positions agree with TRBD2. Germline V gives CDR1 LGHNA, CDR2 YNFKEQ. This CDR3 region has 15 residues. The V segment lost 0 bases and the J segment 7 bases; nucleotides outside the gene matches: 2. For the CDR3, the DNA is TGTGCCAGCAGCCAAGATCGGGGGGGAGCCAACGTCCTGACTTTC. It encodes CASSQDRGGANVLTF.